These 26 T cell receptor beta chains originate from one sample sequenced in a study of metastatic and nonmetastatic thyroid tumors (dated by TCRdb to the early 2020s). No treatment had been received by any patient before thyroid surgery. The library came from PCR. Instrument on record: Illumina HiSeq 4000. The raw public data were reprocessed by TCRdb itself: fastp quality trimming at Q25, MiXCR clonotype calling, in-frame beta chains only. The sample table holds about 15,000 clones, of which roughly a third were seen once. Approximately 10% of the sample is taken by the ten largest. The sample comprised tumor tissue. The receptors were sampled from a male donor with papillary thyroid cancer or a benign thyroid nodule (not recorded which). Some clones in this sample may be carry-over from other donors' samples.

To note about this clone: Given the absence of the conserved phenylalanine or tryptophan at the CDR3 end, a read error is likely. No DNA is shown, since the ends of the CDR3 on it are uncertain; the CDR3 is the one TCRdb lists. The rearrangement joins TRBV12-3 or TRBV12-4 to TRBJ1-2; the table's D call TRBD1 went unverified against the DNA. The CDR3 is made up of 12 amino acids, end residues included. The CDR3 loop is CASSFTGGGNTL.

This clone came up a few times. The junction and the germline gene differ at one end; a read error may be behind it. J is TRBJ2-7 and V is TRBV27, with 7 nucleotides matching TRBD2. The CDR3 totals 15 residues. The germline V gene has CDR1 MNHEY and CDR2 SMNVEV (reference sequence). CDR3 in amino acids: CSSSRSSGLLYEQYF. The CDR3 bases are TGTTCCAGCAGTCGCTCTAGCGGATTACTCTACGAGCAGTACTTC.

This clone was counted between two and nine times. The chain carries TRBV28 and TRBJ2-2; TRBD2 aligns across 8 bases. CDR3 length equals 16 residues. Trimming removed 4 bases from V and 2 bases from J; junction bases left unmatched: 6. Germline V CDR1 and CDR2: MDHEN, SYDVKM. The CDR3 reads CASSSRGVQNTGELFF. DNA of the CDR3: TGTGCCAGCAGTTCGCGGGGGGTCCAAAACACCGGGGAGCTGTTTTTT.

By its share, this clone is medium-sized. This rearrangement joins TRBV20-1 to TRBJ1-1; D might be TRBD1 (6 bases). CDR3 size: 13 residues. The germline V and J ends were trimmed by 6 bases and 0 bases, with 11 bases remaining between them. Per the germline V gene, CDR1 is DFQATT and CDR2 is SNEGSKA (reference sequence). The CDR3 DNA reads TGCAGTGCCGGCGGACAGCTGAACACTGAAGCTTTCTTT. This sequence encodes CSAGGQLNTEAFF.

The sample holds a few counts of this clone. Its ends do not fully match the called genes, so a read error is possible. The chain links TRBV2 to TRBJ1-1; the match to TRBD1 covers 8 bases. The CDR3 consists of 14 residues. CDR1 is SNHLY and CDR2 is FYNNEI in the germline V gene. CDR3 amino acids: CASSTRQGNNEDFF. The CDR3 region has the DNA TGTGCCAGCAGTACTCGACAGGGGAACAATGAAGATTTCTTT.

By share, this clone ranks as medium-sized. The CDR3 region is CASSPGQNYGYTF. DNA for the CDR3: TGTGCCAGCTCACCGGGGCAAAACTATGGCTACACCTTC. The gene calls are TRBV18 and TRBJ1-2; weak D call: TRBD1 (5 bases). The germline CDR1 and CDR2 sequences are KGHSH and LQKENI. The CDR3 length is 13 residues. V lost 3 bases to trimming and J lost 2 bases, with 7 bases between them.

This clone rates as medium-sized. The CDR3 spells CASSSGDSRQDTEAFF. Written as DNA, the CDR3 is TGTGCCAGCAGTTCAGGGGACTCCCGCCAAGACACTGAAGCTTTCTTT. The J gene is TRBJ1-1, the V gene TRBV12-3 or TRBV12-4, with a tentative D call TRBD1 (6 bases). The CDR3 is made up of 16 amino acids. V was trimmed by 4 bases and J by 3 bases, leaving 18 bases between them.

The chain joins TRBV18 to TRBJ2-7, with D possibly being TRBD1 or TRBD2 (5 bases each). This CDR3 contains 13 residues. The V gene lost 5 bases and the J gene lost 6 bases, with 14 bases spanning the gap. CDR1 KGHSH and CDR2 LQKENI come from the germline V gene. The CDR3 sequence is CASSSKPGTEQYF. The CDR3 bases are TGTGCCAGCTCATCCAAGCCAGGGACCGAGCAGTACTTC.

Notes on this clone: The junction shows a germline mismatch at one end, possibly a read error. This chain connects TRBV25-1 to TRBJ2-2; tentatively, D is TRBD2 (6 bases). CDR1 is MGHDK and CDR2 is SYGVNS in the germline V gene. The CDR3 is made up of 14 amino acids. CDR3 loop: CASRPERSGGEQFF. CDR3 nucleotide sequence: TGTGCCAGCCGACCGGAGCGGTCCGGAGGGGAGCAGTTTTTT. The full variable domain, completed using reference TRBV25-1 and TRBJ2-2, is EADIYQTPRYLVIGTGKKITLECSQTMGHDKMYWYQQDPGMELHLIHYSYGVNSTEKGDLSSESTVSRIRTEHFPLTLESARPSHTSQYLCASRPERSGGEQFFGEGSRLTVL.

This clone came up many times. The chain links TRBV20-1 to TRBJ2-1; D is unresolved. Trimming pared 0 bases from V and 3 bases from J, leaving 9 bases between. The CDR3 is 14 amino acids. The germline gives CDR1 DFQATT, CDR2 SNEGSKA (reference sequence). DNA for the CDR3: TGCAGTGCTAGAGATGCAGTAGTCTACAATGAGCAGTTCTTC. The encoded protein is CSARDAVVYNEQFF.

This clone was picked up many times. As the CDR3 is not closed by the conserved phenylalanine or tryptophan, this likely results from a read error. The chain couples TRBV3-1 to TRBJ2-2; D unclear. CDR1 is LGHDT and CDR2 is YNNKEL in the germline V gene (reference sequence). This CDR3 comprises 16 residues. The germline V and J ends were trimmed by 4 bases and 1 base, with 13 bases remaining between them. As DNA, the CDR3 is TGTGCCAGCAGCCGACTCGTGTCCCGGAACACCGGGGAGCTGTTTCTT. This translates into CASSRLVSRNTGELFL.

With respect to this clone: This CDR3 fails to terminate in the conserved phenylalanine or tryptophan, so it likely reflects a read error. The chain has TRBV20-1 and TRBJ2-1, with no clear D. The V end lost 7 bases, the J end lost 3 bases, and 7 bases lay between the germline ends. The length of the CDR3 is 11 residues. CDR1 and CDR2 (germline): DFQATT, SNEGSKA (reference sequence). CDR3 in amino acids: CSVLVYNEQFS. The CDR3 DNA follows: TGCAGTGTTCTAGTCTACAATGAGCAGTTCTCC.

This clone was found many times. The V and J genes are TRBV12-3 or TRBV12-4 and TRBJ2-1; 7 nucleotides align to TRBD2. V lost 5 bases and J lost 13; bases outside the gene matches: 8. The CDR3 extends over 12 amino acids. CDR3 sequence (DNA): TGTGCCAGCAGTAGGGCGGGAGTTGACCAGTTCTTC. Its translation: CASSRAGVDQFF.

This clone was counted between two and nine times. A much more abundant neighbour one base away suggests this may be a read error. The chain links TRBV20-1 to TRBJ2-7; D is ambiguous. The germline gives CDR1 DFQATT, CDR2 SNEGSKA (reference sequence). This CDR3 is 14 amino acids long. V lost 5 bases to trimming and J lost 2 bases, with 16 bases between them. DNA of the CDR3: TGCAGTGCTCTACCGCGGAACAGTCCCTACGAGCAGTACTTC. Residues: CSALPRNSPYEQYF.

In this sample, this clone is medium-sized. This CDR3 reads CASQGDWSGNTIYF. CDR3 DNA sequence: TGTGCCAGTCAGGGGGACTGGTCTGGAAACACCATATATTTT. The genes are TRBV19 and TRBJ1-3; 7 nucleotides match TRBD1. The V gene end was trimmed by 8 bases and the J gene end by 1 base; junction bases not matched to a gene: 5. Germline V lookup: CDR1 LNHDA, CDR2 SQIVND (reference sequence). This CDR3 is built from 14 residues.

This clone is termed medium-sized. This rearrangement joins TRBV6-4 to TRBJ2-2, with 7 positions matching TRBD2. Germline V lookup: CDR1 MRHNA, CDR2 SNTAGT. The trim removed 9 bases at V and 2 bases at J, leaving 6 bases unmatched. This CDR3 comprises 14 residues. CDR3 DNA: TGTGCCAGGGGCGGGGGTATTAACACCGGGGAGCTGTTTTTT. This encodes CARGGGINTGELFF.

The V and J genes are TRBV4-2 and TRBJ1-1; 7 nucleotides line up with TRBD1. Germline CDR1 is LGHNA and CDR2 is YNFKEQ. The CDR3 consists of 20 residues. Trimming removed 4 bases from V and 1 base from J; junction bases left unmatched: 21. This chain's CDR3 is CASSLDNYGRQGYGNTEAFF. The CDR3 nucleotides read TGTGCCAGCAGCCTCGACAACTACGGCCGACAGGGCTATGGGAACACTGAAGCTTTCTTT.

This clone was seen only once. The chain employs TRBV3-1 and TRBJ2-1, with 11 bases lining up with TRBD2. This CDR3 comprises 15 residues. V was pared by 8 bases and J by 5 bases, with 8 bases of the junction left unmatched. Germline V gene data show CDR1 as LGHDT and CDR2 as YNNKEL (reference sequence). Here the CDR3 reads CASGVIAGGDNEQFF. The CDR3 DNA follows: TGTGCCAGCGGTGTAATAGCGGGAGGGGACAATGAGCAGTTCTTC.

On this clone: This may come from a read error, since a much larger clone is one base off. The identical CDR3 is also encoded by other nucleotide sequences in the sample. The chain uses TRBV2 and TRBJ2-7, with D possibly matching TRBD1 (6 bases). Trimming shortened V by 11 bases and J by 2 bases, and 19 bases separated the two germline ends. This CDR3 has 14 residues. Per the germline V gene, CDR1 is SNHLY and CDR2 is FYNNEI. This chain's CDR3 is CACTPGTGTYEQYF. In nucleotides, the CDR3 is TGTGCCTGCACTCCCGGAACAGGGACCTACGAGCAGTACTTC.

This clone was observed a few times. At one of its ends the junction is not consistent with the germline gene, which may arise from a read error. V usage is TRBV7-9 and J usage is TRBJ2-2; D is possibly TRBD2 (6 bases). The CDR3 extends over 15 amino acids. CDR1 is SEHNR and CDR2 is FQNEAQ in the germline V gene (reference sequence). The CDR3 DNA reads as TGTGCCAGCAAACTAGGGCGTGTAGCGGCCGAGGAGCTTTTTTTT. It specifies CASKLGRVAAEELFF.

This clone was counted ten times or more. V usage is TRBV15 and J usage is TRBJ2-1, with 8 positions matching TRBD1. This CDR3 region has 16 residues. V was pared by 1 base and J by 1 base, with 3 bases of the junction left unmatched. The germline gives CDR1 LNHNV, CDR2 YYDKDF (reference sequence). CDR3 nucleotides: TGTGCCACCAGCAGAGTAGACAGGGGATCCTACAATGAGCAGTTCTTC. This codes for CATSRVDRGSYNEQFF.

The chain recombines TRBV7-7 with TRBJ2-2; 8 nucleotides line up with TRBD2. V dropped 5 bases and J dropped 4; count of bases not matched to a gene: 6. Germline V gene data show CDR1 as SSHAT and CDR2 as FNYEAQ (reference sequence). The CDR3 has 15 amino acids. The CDR3 coding sequence is TGTGCCAGCAGCCCCCGTCGGGAGGGCACCGGGGAGCTGTTTTTT. This sequence encodes CASSPRREGTGELFF.

Comment on this clone: A single base separates this from a much larger clone, so it may be a read error. V and J are TRBV20-1 and TRBJ2-4; no firm D call. Deletions cut 3 bases from V and 2 bases from J, with 8 bases between. CDR1 is DFQATT, CDR2 SNEGSKA, per germline (reference sequence). This CDR3 comprises 13 residues. CDR3 residues: CSARTVSKNIQYF. The DNA for the CDR3 is TGCAGTGCTAGGACGGTGTCCAAAAACATTCAGTACTTC.

This clone was picked up many times. This sequence joins TRBV19 and TRBJ1-2; maybe TRBD1 (6 bases). The ends were cut back, 5 bases at V and 7 bases at J, with 11 bases in the middle. Germline V CDR1 and CDR2: LNHDA, SQIVND (reference sequence). The CDR3 is made up of 12 amino acids. This chain's CDR3 is CASSATGVGYTF. DNA of the CDR3: TGTGCCAGTAGTGCGACAGGAGTTGGCTACACCTTC.

CDR3 DNA sequence: TGTGCCAGCACCCCCCAGGGGGCAGGAAACACCATATATTTT. It codes for CASTPQGAGNTIYF. J is TRBJ1-3 and V is TRBV12-3 or TRBV12-4; 8 bases fit TRBD1. The CDR3 is 14 amino acids. The trim removed 7 bases at V and 4 bases at J, leaving 6 bases unmatched.

This clone was seen just once. Its ends do not fully match the called genes, so a read error is possible. V gene TRBV9 combines with J gene TRBJ1-2; D may be TRBD1 (5 bases). CDR3 length equals 16 residues. Germline V gene lookup returns CDR1 SGDLS and CDR2 YYNGEE. The CDR3 sequence: CASSVGQGLMNSGYTF. The CDR3 bases are TGTGCCAGCAGCGTAGGGCAGGGACTTATGAACTCTGGCTACACCTTC.